The entry below describes one T cell receptor beta chain. These data originate in a study of blood T cell repertoires in COVID-19. Study-wide background: Some COVID-19 samples were acute and others convalescent; all came from the United States, Italy and Spain.

This CDR3 comprises 11 residues. V gave up 3 bases and J gave up 5 bases, with 2 bases separating them. CDR1 SGHAT and CDR2 FQNNGV come from the germline V gene. Profiling relied on immunoSEQ multiplex PCR, and the TCRdb table lists in-frame clones only, not all of them. The sample contains roughly 230,000 clones, 65% to 90% of which appear only once. Sequenced sample: peripheral blood. The chain joins TRBV11-2 to TRBJ2-1, with D hard to call. This TCR was recovered from a woman aged 50 to 65 with acute or convalescent COVID-19. CDR3 nucleotides: TGTGCCAGCAGCTTCGACAATGAGCAGTTCTTC. It translates to CASSFDNEQFF.